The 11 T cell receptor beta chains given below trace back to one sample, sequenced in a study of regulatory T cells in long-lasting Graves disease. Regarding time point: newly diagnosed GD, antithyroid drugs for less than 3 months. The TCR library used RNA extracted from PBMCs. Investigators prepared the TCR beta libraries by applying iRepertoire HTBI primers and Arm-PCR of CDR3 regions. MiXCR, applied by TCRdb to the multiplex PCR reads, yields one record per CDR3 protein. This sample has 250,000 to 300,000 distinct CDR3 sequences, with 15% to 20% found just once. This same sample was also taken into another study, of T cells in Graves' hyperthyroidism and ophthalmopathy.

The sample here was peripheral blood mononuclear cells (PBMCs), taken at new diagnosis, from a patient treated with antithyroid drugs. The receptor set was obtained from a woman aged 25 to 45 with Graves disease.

The CDR3 protein is CASSMGSSGEEETQYF. In DNA, the CDR3 is TGTGCCAGTAGCATGGGGTCTAGCGGGGAGGAAGAGACCCAGTACTTC. This chain links TRBV19 with TRBJ2-5; 9 bases agree with TRBD2. Unmatched junction bases numbered 11, after V lost 6 bases and J lost 3 bases. Germline V gives CDR1 LNHDA, CDR2 SQIVND (reference sequence). The CDR3 consists of 16 residues.

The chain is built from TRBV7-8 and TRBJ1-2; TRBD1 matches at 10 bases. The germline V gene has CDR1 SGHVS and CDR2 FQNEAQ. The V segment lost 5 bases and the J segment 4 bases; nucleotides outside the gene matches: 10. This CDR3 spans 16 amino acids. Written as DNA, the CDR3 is TGTGCCAGCAGCATGGGACAGGGGATGGGTGTCTATGGCTACACCTTC. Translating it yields CASSMGQGMGVYGYTF.

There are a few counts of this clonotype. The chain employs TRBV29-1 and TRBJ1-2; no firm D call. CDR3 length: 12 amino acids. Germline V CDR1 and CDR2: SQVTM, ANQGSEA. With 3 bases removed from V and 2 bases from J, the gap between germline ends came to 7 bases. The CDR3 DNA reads TGCAGCGTTGATCCCGGCAACTATGGCTACACCTTC. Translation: CSVDPGNYGYTF.

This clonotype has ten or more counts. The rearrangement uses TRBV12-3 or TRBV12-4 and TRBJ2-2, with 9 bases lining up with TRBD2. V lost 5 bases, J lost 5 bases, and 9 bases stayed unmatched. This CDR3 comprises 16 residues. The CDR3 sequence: CASSLRLAVGTGELFF. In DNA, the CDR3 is TGTGCCAGCAGTCTGAGACTAGCGGTAGGGACCGGGGAGCTGTTTTTT.

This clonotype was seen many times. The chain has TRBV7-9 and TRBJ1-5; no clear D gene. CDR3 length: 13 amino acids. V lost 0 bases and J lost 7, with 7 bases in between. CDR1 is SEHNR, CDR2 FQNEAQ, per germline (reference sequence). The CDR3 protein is CASSLAGLQPQHF. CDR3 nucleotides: TGTGCCAGCAGCTTAGCAGGGTTGCAGCCCCAGCATTTT.

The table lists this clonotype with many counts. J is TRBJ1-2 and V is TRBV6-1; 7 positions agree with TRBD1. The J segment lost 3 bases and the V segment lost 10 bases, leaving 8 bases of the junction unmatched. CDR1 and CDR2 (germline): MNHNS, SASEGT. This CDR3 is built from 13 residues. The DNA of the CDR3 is TGTGCCACCAACACCGGGACAGACTATGGCTACACCTTC. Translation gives CATNTGTDYGYTF.

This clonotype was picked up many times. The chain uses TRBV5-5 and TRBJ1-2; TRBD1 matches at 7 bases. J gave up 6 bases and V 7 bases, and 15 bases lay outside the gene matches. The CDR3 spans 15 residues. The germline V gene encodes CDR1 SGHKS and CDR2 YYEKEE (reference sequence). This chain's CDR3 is CASGPLTGMADGYTF. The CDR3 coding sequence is TGTGCCAGCGGGCCGCTGACAGGGATGGCGGATGGCTACACCTTC.

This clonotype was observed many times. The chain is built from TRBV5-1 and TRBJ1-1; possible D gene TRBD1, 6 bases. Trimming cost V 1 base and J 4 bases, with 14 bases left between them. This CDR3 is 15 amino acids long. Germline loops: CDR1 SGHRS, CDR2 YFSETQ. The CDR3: CASSLNAGVTTEAFF. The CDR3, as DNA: TGCGCCAGCAGCTTGAACGCAGGGGTGACCACTGAAGCTTTCTTT.

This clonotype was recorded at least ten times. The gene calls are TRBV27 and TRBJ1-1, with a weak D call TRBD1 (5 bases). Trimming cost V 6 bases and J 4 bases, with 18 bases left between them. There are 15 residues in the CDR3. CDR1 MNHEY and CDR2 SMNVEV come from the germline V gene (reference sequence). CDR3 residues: CASSSAGWDGTEAFF. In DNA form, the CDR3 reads TGTGCCAGCAGCTCAGCAGGGTGGGATGGCACTGAAGCTTTCTTT.

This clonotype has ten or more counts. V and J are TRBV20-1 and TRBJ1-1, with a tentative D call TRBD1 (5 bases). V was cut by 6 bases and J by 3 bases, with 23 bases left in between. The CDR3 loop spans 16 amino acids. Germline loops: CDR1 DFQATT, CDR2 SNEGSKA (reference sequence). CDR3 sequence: CSASSPLGLAHTEAFF. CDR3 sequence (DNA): TGCAGTGCCAGTTCTCCCCTGGGGCTCGCCCACACTGAAGCTTTCTTT.

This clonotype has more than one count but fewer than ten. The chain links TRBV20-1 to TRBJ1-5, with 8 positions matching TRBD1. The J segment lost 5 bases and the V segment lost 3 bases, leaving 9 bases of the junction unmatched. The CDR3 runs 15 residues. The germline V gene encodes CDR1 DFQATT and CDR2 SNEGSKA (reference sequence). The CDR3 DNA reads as TGCAGTGCTAGTAGATTTCAGGGGGCCCATCAGCCCCAGCATTTT. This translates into CSASRFQGAHQPQHF.